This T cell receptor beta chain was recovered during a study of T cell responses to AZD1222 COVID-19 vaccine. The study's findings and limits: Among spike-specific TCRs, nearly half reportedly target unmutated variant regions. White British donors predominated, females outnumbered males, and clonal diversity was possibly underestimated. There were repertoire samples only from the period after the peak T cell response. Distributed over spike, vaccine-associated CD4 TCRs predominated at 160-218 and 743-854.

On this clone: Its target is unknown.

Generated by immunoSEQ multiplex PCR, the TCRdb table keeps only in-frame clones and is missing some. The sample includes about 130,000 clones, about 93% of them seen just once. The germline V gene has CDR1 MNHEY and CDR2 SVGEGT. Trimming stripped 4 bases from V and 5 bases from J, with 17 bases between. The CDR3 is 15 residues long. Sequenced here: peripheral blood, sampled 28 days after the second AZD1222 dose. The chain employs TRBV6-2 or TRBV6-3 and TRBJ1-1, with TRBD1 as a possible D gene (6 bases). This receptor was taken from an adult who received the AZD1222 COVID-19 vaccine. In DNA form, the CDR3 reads TGTGCCAGCAGTTTTCCTGGGGGCTGGGGTACTGAAGCTTTCTTT. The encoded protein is CASSFPGGWGTEAFF.